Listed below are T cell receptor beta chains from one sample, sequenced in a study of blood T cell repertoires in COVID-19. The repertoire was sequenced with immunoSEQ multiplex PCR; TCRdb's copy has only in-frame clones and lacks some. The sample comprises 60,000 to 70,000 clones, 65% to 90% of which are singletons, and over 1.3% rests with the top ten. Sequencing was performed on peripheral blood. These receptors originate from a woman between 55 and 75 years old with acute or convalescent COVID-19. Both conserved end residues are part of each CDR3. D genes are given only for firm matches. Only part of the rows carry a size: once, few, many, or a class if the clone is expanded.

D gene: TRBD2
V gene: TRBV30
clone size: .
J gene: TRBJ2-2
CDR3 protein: CALGGLAGGITGELFF
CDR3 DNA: TGTGCCTTGGGAGGGCTAGCGGGGGGAATAACCGGGGAGCTGTTTTTT

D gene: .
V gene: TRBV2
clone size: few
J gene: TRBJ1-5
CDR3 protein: CASNGQRSNQPQHF
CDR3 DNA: TGTGCCAGCAATGGACAGAGGAGCAATCAGCCCCAGCATTTT

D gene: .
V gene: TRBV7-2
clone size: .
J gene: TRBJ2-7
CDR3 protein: CASSLELTYEQYF
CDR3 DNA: TGTGCCAGCAGCTTAGAACTAACCTACGAGCAGTACTTC

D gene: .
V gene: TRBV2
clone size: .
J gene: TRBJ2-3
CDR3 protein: CASKYFSSTDTQYF
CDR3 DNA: TGTGCCAGCAAATACTTTTCTAGCACAGATACGCAGTATTTT

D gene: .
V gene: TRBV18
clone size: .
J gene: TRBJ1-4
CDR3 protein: CASSPLDRREKLFF
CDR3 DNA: TGTGCCAGCTCACCACTGGACCGGAGGGAAAAACTGTTTTTT

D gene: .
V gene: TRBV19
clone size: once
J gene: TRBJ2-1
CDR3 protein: CASSIDRRRTNEQFF
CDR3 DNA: TGTGCCAGTAGTATTGACAGAAGAAGAACCAATGAGCAGTTCTTC

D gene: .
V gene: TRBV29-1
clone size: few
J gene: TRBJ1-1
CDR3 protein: CSVALSADTEAFF
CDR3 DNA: TGCAGCGTTGCCTTGAGTGCGGACACTGAAGCTTTCTTT

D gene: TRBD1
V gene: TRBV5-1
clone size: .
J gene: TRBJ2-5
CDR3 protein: CASSLGGTAEETQYF
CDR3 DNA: TGCGCCAGCAGCTTGGGTGGGACAGCAGAAGAGACCCAGTACTTC

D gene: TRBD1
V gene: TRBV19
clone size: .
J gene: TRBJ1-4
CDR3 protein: CASSIPHAGTGSRKLFF
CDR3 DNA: TGTGCCAGTAGTATCCCTCACGCCGGGACAGGGTCTCGAAAACTGTTTTTT

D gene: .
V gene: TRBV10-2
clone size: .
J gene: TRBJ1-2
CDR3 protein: CASGADQAYGYTF
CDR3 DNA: TGCGCCAGCGGGGCAGATCAAGCCTATGGCTACACCTTC

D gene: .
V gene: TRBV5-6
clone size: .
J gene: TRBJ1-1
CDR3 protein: CASLLNMNTEAFF
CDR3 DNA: TGTGCCAGTCTTCTCAACATGAACACTGAAGCTTTCTTT

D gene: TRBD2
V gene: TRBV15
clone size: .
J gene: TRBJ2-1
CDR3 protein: CATSRSGNNEQFF
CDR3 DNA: TGTGCCACCAGCAGGAGCGGGAACAATGAGCAGTTCTTC

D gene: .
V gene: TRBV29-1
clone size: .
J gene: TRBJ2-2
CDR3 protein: CSVPKTGNTGELFF
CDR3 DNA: TGCAGCGTCCCAAAGACAGGGAACACCGGGGAGCTGTTTTTT

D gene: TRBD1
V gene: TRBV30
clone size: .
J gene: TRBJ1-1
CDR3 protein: CAWSHQGQFFPEAFF
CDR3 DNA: TGTGCCTGGAGTCACCAGGGACAGTTCTTCCCTGAAGCTTTCTTT

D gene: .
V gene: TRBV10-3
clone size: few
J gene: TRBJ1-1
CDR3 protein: CAISQSSHGSAEAFF
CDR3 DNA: TGTGCCATCAGTCAGTCCTCGCATGGTAGCGCTGAAGCTTTCTTT

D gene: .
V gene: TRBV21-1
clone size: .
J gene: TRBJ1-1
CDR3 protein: CASSKATASTEAFF
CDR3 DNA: TGTGCCAGCAGCAAAGCGACTGCGAGCACTGAAGCTTTCTTT

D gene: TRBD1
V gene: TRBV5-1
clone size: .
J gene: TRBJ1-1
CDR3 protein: CASSSNTGQGTEAFF
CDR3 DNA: TGCGCCAGCAGCTCGAACACTGGACAGGGGACTGAAGCTTTCTTT

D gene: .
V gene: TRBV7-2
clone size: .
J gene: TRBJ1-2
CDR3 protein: CASSFRDINYGYTF
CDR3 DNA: TGTGCCAGCAGCTTTAGGGACATAAACTATGGCTACACCTTC

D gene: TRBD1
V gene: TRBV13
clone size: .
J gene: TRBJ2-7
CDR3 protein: CASSSPRSGQGTPSYEQYF
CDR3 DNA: TGTGCCAGCAGCTCCCCCCGGAGCGGACAGGGGACCCCCTCCTACGAGCAGTACTTC

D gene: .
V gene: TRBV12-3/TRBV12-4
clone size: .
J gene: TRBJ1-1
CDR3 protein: CASSAIRAEAFF
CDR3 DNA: TGTGCCAGCAGTGCGATCCGGGCTGAAGCTTTCTTT

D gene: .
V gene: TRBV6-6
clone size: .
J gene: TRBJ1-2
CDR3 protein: CASSYQGLNSYGYTF
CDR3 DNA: TGTGCCAGCAGTTACCAGGGATTAAACTCCTATGGCTACACCTTC

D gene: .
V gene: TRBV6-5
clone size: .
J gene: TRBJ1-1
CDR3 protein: CASSSAYTEAFF
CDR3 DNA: TGTGCCAGCAGTTCCGCGTACACTGAAGCTTTCTTT

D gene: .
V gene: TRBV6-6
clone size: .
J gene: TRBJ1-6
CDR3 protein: CASSYVRDNSPLHF
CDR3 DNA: TGTGCCAGCAGTTACGTACGGGATAATTCACCCCTCCACTTT

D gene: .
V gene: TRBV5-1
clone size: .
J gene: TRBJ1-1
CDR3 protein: CASSLVEGINTEAFF
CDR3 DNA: TGCGCCAGCAGCTTGGTTGAGGGTATAAACACTGAAGCTTTCTTT

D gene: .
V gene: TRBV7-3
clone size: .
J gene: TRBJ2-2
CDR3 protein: CASSRGTENTGELFF
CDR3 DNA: TGTGCCAGCAGCCGCGGGACAGAGAACACCGGGGAGCTGTTTTTT

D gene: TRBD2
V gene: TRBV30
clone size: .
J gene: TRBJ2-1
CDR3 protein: CAWSLFLAGAEQFF
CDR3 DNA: TGTGCCTGGAGTCTATTCCTAGCGGGAGCCGAGCAGTTCTTC

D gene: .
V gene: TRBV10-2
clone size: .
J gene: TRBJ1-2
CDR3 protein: CASSADGTRGVYTF
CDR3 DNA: TGCGCCAGCAGTGCTGACGGGACTCGGGGCGTATACACCTTC

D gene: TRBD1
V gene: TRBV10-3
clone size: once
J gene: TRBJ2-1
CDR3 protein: CAISEDREPNEQFF
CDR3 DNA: TGTGCCATCAGTGAGGACAGGGAGCCAAATGAGCAGTTCTTC

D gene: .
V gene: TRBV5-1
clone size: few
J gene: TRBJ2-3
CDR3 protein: CASSLEISTDTQYF
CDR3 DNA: TGCGCCAGCAGTTTAGAGATTAGCACAGATACGCAGTATTTT

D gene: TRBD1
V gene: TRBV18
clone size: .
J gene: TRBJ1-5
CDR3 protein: CASSADRVQPQHF
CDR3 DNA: TGTGCCAGCTCAGCGGACAGGGTTCAGCCCCAGCATTTT

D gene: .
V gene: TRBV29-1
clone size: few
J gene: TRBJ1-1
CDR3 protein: CSAQDGQNTEAFF
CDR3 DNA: TGCAGCGCGCAGGACGGACAAAACACTGAAGCTTTCTTT

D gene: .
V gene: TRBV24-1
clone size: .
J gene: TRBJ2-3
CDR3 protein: CATSDRTSPGTDTQYF
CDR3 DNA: TGTGCCACCAGTGACCGCACTAGCCCCGGGACAGATACGCAGTATTTT

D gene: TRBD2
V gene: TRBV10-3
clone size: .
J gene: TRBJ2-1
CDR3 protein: CAISERGTSGGASEQFF
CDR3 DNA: TGTGCCATCAGTGAGAGGGGTACTAGCGGGGGGGCCAGTGAGCAGTTCTTC

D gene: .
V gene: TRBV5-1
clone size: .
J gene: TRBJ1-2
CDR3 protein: CASSLVQMDYGYTF
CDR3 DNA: TGCGCCAGCAGCTTGGTACAGATGGACTATGGCTACACCTTC

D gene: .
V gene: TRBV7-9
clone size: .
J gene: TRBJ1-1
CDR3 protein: CASSRMERENTEAFF
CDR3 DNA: TGTGCCAGCAGCCGCATGGAACGGGAGAACACTGAAGCTTTCTTT

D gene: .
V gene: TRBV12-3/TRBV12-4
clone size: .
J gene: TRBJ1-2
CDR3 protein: CASSLNRSYGYTF
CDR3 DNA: TGTGCCAGCAGTTTAAACAGAAGCTATGGCTACACCTTC

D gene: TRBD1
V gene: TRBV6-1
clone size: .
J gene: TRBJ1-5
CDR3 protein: CASSEMAGGGQPQHF
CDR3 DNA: TGTGCCAGCAGTGAAATGGCAGGGGGCGGTCAGCCCCAGCATTTT

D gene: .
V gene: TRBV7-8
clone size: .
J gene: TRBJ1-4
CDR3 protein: CASSPGRQGPTNEKLFF
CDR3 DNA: TGTGCCAGCAGCCCCGGGAGGCAGGGCCCAACTAATGAAAAACTGTTTTTT

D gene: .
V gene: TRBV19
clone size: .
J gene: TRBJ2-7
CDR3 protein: CASSSRGSRGSYEQYF
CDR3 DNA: TGTGCCAGTAGTTCCCGGGGGTCCCGAGGTTCCTACGAGCAGTACTTC

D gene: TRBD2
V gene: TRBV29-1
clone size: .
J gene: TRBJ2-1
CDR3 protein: CSVPRGSVYGEQFF
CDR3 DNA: TGCAGCGTTCCCCGCGGGAGTGTCTACGGTGAGCAGTTCTTC

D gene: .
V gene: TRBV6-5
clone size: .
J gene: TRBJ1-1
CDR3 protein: CASSYSGGDTEAFF
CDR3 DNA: TGTGCCAGCAGTTACTCAGGGGGAGACACTGAAGCTTTCTTT

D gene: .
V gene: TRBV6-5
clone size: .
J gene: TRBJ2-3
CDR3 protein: CASIESSTDTQYF
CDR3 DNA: TGTGCCAGCATCGAGTCAAGCACAGATACGCAGTATTTT

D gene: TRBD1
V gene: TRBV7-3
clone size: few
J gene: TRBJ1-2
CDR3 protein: CASSTPTGGNYGYTF
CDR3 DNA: TGTGCCAGCAGCACACCGACAGGGGGTAACTATGGCTACACCTTC

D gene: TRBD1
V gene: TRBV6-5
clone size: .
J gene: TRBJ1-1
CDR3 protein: CASSYSGQGAEAFF
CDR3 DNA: TGTGCCAGCAGTTACTCAGGACAGGGGGCTGAAGCTTTCTTT

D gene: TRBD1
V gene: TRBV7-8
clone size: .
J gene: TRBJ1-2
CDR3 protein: CASSFQRVGQYYGYTF
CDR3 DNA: TGTGCCAGCAGCTTTCAGCGGGTGGGACAGTACTATGGCTACACCTTC

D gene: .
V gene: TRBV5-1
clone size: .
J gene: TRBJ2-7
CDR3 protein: CASSLVDSSYEQYF
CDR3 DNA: TGCGCCAGCAGCTTGGTGGACTCTTCCTACGAGCAGTACTTC